One sample yielded the 15 T cell receptor beta chains listed below, sequenced in a study of CDR3 diversity in severe acne. Via MiXCR, TCRdb re-called the PCR reads, giving one row per CDR3 protein. Of more than 80,000 distinct CDR3 sequences listed, around 50% are singletons. The sequencing input was blood. The receptors shown here come from a male donor with severe acne vulgaris.

CDR3 nucleotide sequence: TGTGCCAGCAGTTACCGCGGGTACGAGCAGTACTTC. Translated, it gives CASSYRGYEQYF. V usage is TRBV6-2 or TRBV6-3 and J usage is TRBJ2-7, with a possible D match to TRBD2 (5 bases). The CDR3 consists of 12 residues. Trimming pared 2 bases from V and 4 bases from J, leaving 6 bases between. Per germline, CDR1 MNHEY and CDR2 SVGEGT.

The count of this clonotype is one. The rearrangement links TRBV7-2 to TRBJ1-5; 7 bases agree with TRBD1. Germline loops: CDR1 SGHTA, CDR2 FQGNSA. Trimming took 1 base from V and 3 from J; bases not matched to a gene: 9. The CDR3 is 17 amino acids. The CDR3 protein is CASSLDETGNFNQPQHF. The CDR3 DNA reads TGTGCCAGCAGCTTAGATGAGACAGGGAACTTCAATCAGCCCCAGCATTTT.

To note about this clonotype: At one end the junction does not follow the germline gene, possibly because of a read error. This rearrangement joins TRBV4-2 to TRBJ1-1, with D uncertain. The CDR3 covers 12 residues. CDR1 LGHNA and CDR2 YNFKEQ come from the germline V gene. The CDR3 region has the DNA TGTGCCAGCAGCCAAGTAGGAACTGAAGCTCTCTTT. Its protein product is CASSQVGTEALF.

This clonotype was recorded a few times. One junction end disagrees with the germline gene, perhaps due to a read error. J is TRBJ2-7 and V is TRBV7-6, with 10 bases that match TRBD1. The V gene's germline CDR1 is SGHVS and CDR2 FNYEAQ. The CDR3 is made up of 15 amino acids. CDR3 in DNA: TGTGTCAGCAGCCCGGCCGGGACAGGGGCCAACAAGCAGTACTTC. Translated: CVSSPAGTGANKQYF.

This clonotype was observed a few times. The chain combines TRBV20-1 with TRBJ2-7; D is unresolved. V was shortened by 6 bases and J by 5 bases, with 14 bases between the two germline ends. The CDR3 consists of 12 residues. The germline CDR1 and CDR2 sequences are DFQATT and SNEGSKA (reference sequence). The chain's CDR3 is CSASTPTDEQYF. The CDR3, as DNA: TGCAGTGCCAGCACACCTACTGACGAGCAGTACTTC.

With regard to this clonotype: Here the CDR3 omits its conserved ending phenylalanine or tryptophan, so a read error is the likely source. The CDR3 DNA sequence: TGTGCCAGCAGCTCCCCGGCTAGCGTGGGTACGCAGTATCTT. It encodes CASSSPASVGTQYL. The chain is built from TRBV7-2 and TRBJ2-3, with D perhaps TRBD2 (6 bases). The CDR3 is 14 amino acids. The V end was cut by 4 bases, the J end by 8 bases, with 16 bases between. CDR1 and CDR2 (germline): SGHTA, FQGNSA.

The table lists this clonotype with a few counts. V gene TRBV4-1 combines with J gene TRBJ2-3, with D perhaps matching TRBD2 (5 bases). This CDR3 has 14 amino acids. CDR1 and CDR2 (germline): MGHRA, YSYEKL. Trimming shortened V by 1 base and J by 5 bases, and 10 bases separated the two germline ends. CDR3 residues: CASSQVVAIDTQYF. CDR3 sequence (DNA): TGCGCCAGCAGCCAAGTGGTAGCGATAGATACGCAGTATTTT.

Many counts were recorded for this clonotype. This chain links TRBV6-2 or TRBV6-3 with TRBJ2-3, with 7 bases aligning to TRBD2. Germline V gene lookup returns CDR1 MNHEY and CDR2 SVGEGT. The V segment lost 7 bases and the J segment 4 bases; nucleotides outside the gene matches: 8. The CDR3 loop spans 14 amino acids. CDR3 loop: CASTDRGEADTQYF. As DNA, the CDR3 is TGTGCCAGCACCGATCGGGGGGAAGCAGATACGCAGTATTTT.

V and J are TRBV7-9 and TRBJ2-2; D is uncertain. V was shortened by 4 bases and J by 8 bases, with 8 bases between the two germline ends. This CDR3 is built from 12 residues. Per germline, CDR1 SEHNR and CDR2 FQNEAQ (reference sequence). This CDR3 is CASSSSFGELFF. DNA of the CDR3: TGTGCCAGCAGCTCCTCGTTTGGGGAGCTGTTTTTT.

The genes are TRBV7-6 and TRBJ2-7; D is ambiguous. V was cut by 6 bases and J by 0 bases, with 12 bases left in between. There are 14 residues in the CDR3. CDR1 and CDR2 from the germline V gene are SGHVS and FNYEAQ. The CDR3 reads CASRLSASSYEQYF. The CDR3 DNA follows: TGTGCCAGCAGACTCAGCGCAAGCTCCTACGAGCAGTACTTC.

In this sample, this clonotype turned up many times. The gene calls are TRBV12-3 or TRBV12-4 and TRBJ2-3; TRBD2 might be the D (5 bases). The length of the CDR3 is 16 residues. Trimming removed 5 bases at V and 2 bases at J, with 17 bases between. The CDR3 nucleotides read TGTGCCAGCAGTCCCAAGCGGTTAGATCCCACAGATACGCAGTATTTT. Amino acid sequence: CASSPKRLDPTDTQYF.

The chain joins TRBV6-6 to TRBJ1-2, with unresolved D. The CDR3 has 12 amino acids. Trimming took off 11 bases at V and 4 bases at J, with 14 bases between the two ends. Germline values: CDR1 MNHNY, CDR2 SVGAGI (reference sequence). This CDR3 is CAALEGGYGYTF. The CDR3 DNA sequence: TGTGCCGCCCTCGAGGGAGGCTATGGCTACACCTTC.

This clonotype was seen a few times. The chain recombines TRBV9 with TRBJ2-1; 7 nucleotides line up with TRBD2. Germline-derived CDR1 and CDR2 are SGDLS and YYNGEE. V lost 2 bases and J lost 0; bases outside the gene matches: 2. The CDR3 is 15 residues long. The CDR3, as DNA: TGTGCCAGCAGCGTTCTAGCGGTCTCCTACAATGAGCAGTTCTTC. It is translated as CASSVLAVSYNEQFF.

This clonotype was counted at least ten times. This chain links TRBV2 with TRBJ2-5; the D gene is possibly TRBD1 (5 bases). Germline loops: CDR1 SNHLY, CDR2 FYNNEI. CDR3 size: 10 residues. V was clipped by 7 bases and J by 5 bases, with 5 bases between them. CDR3 amino acids: CASTGETQYF. The CDR3 DNA reads as TGTGCCAGCACAGGGGAGACCCAGTACTTC.

The chain combines TRBV19 with TRBJ2-2; no definite D call. V gave up 7 bases and J gave up 6 bases, with 18 bases separating them. The germline V gene has CDR1 LNHDA and CDR2 SQIVND (reference sequence). This CDR3 is 15 amino acids long. This CDR3 is CASTVRGRTPGELFF. CDR3 nucleotide sequence: TGTGCCAGTACCGTGCGTGGACGGACGCCCGGGGAGCTGTTTTTT.